This record covers a single T cell receptor beta chain. The target of this receptor is not known. It has no much larger one-base neighbor in the sample; base qualities were not kept. TCRbeta CDR3 regions were amplified from genomic DNA by means of the immunoSEQ Assay, a bias-controlled multiplex PCR. On the authors' methods: The number of nucleated cells in each sample was estimated by amplification of reference gene primers within the assay. To quantify the absolute abundance of each unique TCRbeta CDR3 rearrangement, sequence reads were collapsed and filtered. Productive Simpson clonality was computed per sample as the square root of Simpson's diversity index over productive rearrangements. TCRdb re-hosts the immuneACCESS table, in-frame sequences only. Its copies lack some clones; in the studies checked, an unresolved V gene accounts for under half of them, and the cause for the rest is not known. The V and J calls and clone size were taken over from that table, and D and trimming were inferred from the DNA. The sample includes about 120,000 clones, with over 75% observed a single time. The ten top clones hold 11% of the sample.

The collaborating institutions used their own protocols to collect whole blood in K2EDTA tubes. For TCRbeta analysis, collaborators shipped samples as frozen whole blood, isolated PBMCs, or DNA extracted from either of those sample types. The data were obtained in a study of blood T cell repertoires in COVID-19 (dated by TCRdb to the early 2020s). A note on the overall study: Collaborator samples came from the United States, Italy and Spain and covered acute and convalescent phases of COVID-19. The prospective study material was composed of cDNA or gDNA derived from T cells, B-cell-depleted T cells, or PBMCs. The dataset comprised deeply sampled blood TCRbeta repertoires from subjects exposed to, actively infected with, or recovered from COVID-19. A freely available public database, intended as a resource for researchers studying the immune response to SARS-CoV-2, is where the repertoires were released. The samples were drawn from the first 160 participants of the ongoing ImmuneRACE study and from some 1,300 subjects provided by 6 global collaborators. A de-identified subject ID, COVID-19 status, age in years and sex were almost always included in the sample metadata. Where available, HLA class I and class II types were obtained from metadata supplied by the sample provider rather than from assay-based typing. Study-level results and caveats: The quantity of clinical and demographic metadata differed by source and by participant and was supplied without curation.

V is clipped by 1 base and J by 2 bases, and the sequence between their germline boundaries is 6 bases long. The germline V gene yields KGHSH for CDR1 and LQKENI for CDR2. Counted from cysteine to phenylalanine, this CDR3 has 14 amino acids. Only CDR3 DNA is held: 42 bases, read in frame from base 1. The clonotype comes from a man older than 75 with acute or convalescent COVID-19. The V and J genes are TRBV18 and TRBJ1-5; the D gene is unclear. Sequenced sample: peripheral blood. CDR3 reads: CASSPQRGNQPQHF. Here is the DNA: TGTGCCAGCTCACCACAACGGGGCAATCAGCCCCAGCATTTT.